The 30 T cell receptor beta chains given below trace back to one sample, sequenced in a study of regulatory T cells in long-lasting Graves disease. Construction of TCR beta libraries relied on iRepertoire HTBI primers and on Arm-PCR targeting CDR3 regions. One entry per CDR3 protein results from TCRdb running MiXCR on the multiplex PCR reads. The sample includes hundreds of thousands of distinct CDR3 sequences, 12% of them seen just once. Noted time point: newly diagnosed GD, antithyroid drugs for less than 3 months. Researchers made the TCR library from RNA that was extracted from PBMCs. In addition, the sample was reused for a study of T cells in Graves' hyperthyroidism and ophthalmopathy.

The starting material was peripheral blood mononuclear cells (PBMCs), obtained at new diagnosis, from a patient treated with antithyroid drugs. These receptors all stem from a woman in her 30s with Graves disease.

The J gene is TRBJ2-5, the V gene TRBV6-2 or TRBV6-3, with 7 bases matching TRBD2. The assigned J gene may be wrong: the sequence end matches TRBJ2-1 better. Germline V gene lookup returns CDR1 MNHEY and CDR2 SVGEGT. CDR3 size: 13 residues. CDR3 nucleotides: TGTGCCAGCAGTGGGGGGGATACCGGGGAGCAGTTCTTC. Residues: CASSGGDTGEQFF.

The chain is built from TRBV10-2 and TRBJ2-1, with 7 bases aligning to TRBD2. V gave up 3 bases and J gave up 13 bases; unmatched junction bases: 9. CDR3 length equals 13 residues. Germline V CDR1 and CDR2: WSHSY, SAAADI. This CDR3 reads CASSDFSSGKQFF. CDR3 coding DNA: TGCGCCAGCAGTGATTTTTCGAGCGGGAAACAGTTCTTC.

This clonotype was found a few times. This chain links TRBV5-6 with TRBJ1-6, with 8 bases identical to TRBD1. Losses at the gene ends were 4 bases for V and 10 bases for J; bases not matched to a gene: 7. The CDR3 length is 14 residues. Germline assignment: CDR1 SGHDT and CDR2 YYEEEE. DNA for the CDR3: TGTGCCAGCAGCCATCGGACAGGGCCCTCACCCCTCCACTTT. This sequence encodes CASSHRTGPSPLHF.

CDR3 bases: TGTGCCAGCTCACCCCCTCTGTGGGCCGGTCCCGGGCGTGAGCAGTTCTTC. Translating gives CASSPPLWAGPGREQFF. The chain joins TRBV18 to TRBJ2-1; D call uncertain. CDR1 is KGHSH and CDR2 is LQKENI in the germline V gene. V lost 3 bases to trimming and J lost 9 bases, with 24 bases between them. The CDR3 sequence is 17 residues long.

This clonotype was picked up many times. This rearrangement joins TRBV6-1 to TRBJ2-7, with 9 bases lining up with TRBD2. Germline CDR1 and CDR2: MNHNS and SASEGT. J was trimmed by 1 base and V by 6 bases; bases with no gene match: 10. CDR3 length equals 16 residues. CDR3 nucleotide sequence: TGTGCCAGCAGACGCATTAGCGGGAGTGGATCCTACGAGCAGTACTTC. Translated, it gives CASRRISGSGSYEQYF.

Ten or more counts support this clonotype. The chain joins TRBV3-1 to TRBJ2-1; D gene unclear. Germline CDR1 is LGHDT and CDR2 is YNNKEL (reference sequence). The CDR3 contains 14 residues. The ends were cut back, 1 base at V and 9 bases at J, with 13 bases in the middle. The CDR3 region is CASSQGPRVTEQFF. The CDR3 nucleotides read TGTGCCAGCAGCCAAGGCCCCCGAGTTACTGAGCAGTTCTTC.

In the case of this clonotype: This clone may be a read error of a much larger clone one base away. This CDR3 is CATSDLRIGGRNEQYF. The CDR3 DNA sequence: TGTGCCACCAGTGATTTAAGGATCGGGGGGCGAAATGAGCAGTACTTC. The rearrangement joins TRBV2 to TRBJ2-7; D perhaps matches TRBD2 (7 bases). CDR1 and CDR2 (germline): SNHLY, FYNNEI. This CDR3 comprises 16 residues.

This clonotype was seen a few times. A much bigger clone sits one base away, suggesting this may be a read error. The genes are TRBV27 and TRBJ2-4; a weak D match, TRBD2 (5 bases). The CDR3 length is 17 residues. The germline gives CDR1 MNHEY, CDR2 SMNVEV (reference sequence). The CDR3 DNA is TGTGCCAGCAGTGCCATGGACTCCCGGGGAGCCAAAAACATTCGGTACTTC. It translates to CASSAMDSRGAKNIRYF.

This clonotype was observed at least ten times. The chain recombines TRBV28 with TRBJ2-7; TRBD1 aligns across 10 bases. Per the germline V gene, CDR1 is MDHEN and CDR2 is SYDVKM. Germline trimming cut 6 bases from V and 5 bases from J; bases unmatched to any gene: 13. The CDR3 contains 16 residues. CDR3 DNA: TGTGCCAGCAGCAGGAGGACAGGGGGGGGGTTCCACGAGCAGTACTTC. Amino acid sequence: CASSRRTGGGFHEQYF.

This clonotype was seen many times. This chain uses TRBV20-1 with TRBJ1-1; D ambiguous. CDR1 is DFQATT, CDR2 SNEGSKA, per germline (reference sequence). The CDR3 sequence is 15 residues long. V lost 0 bases and J 2 bases, leaving 13 bases between the germline ends. CDR3 loop: CSARDPILGNTEAFF. CDR3 nucleotide sequence: TGCAGTGCTAGAGATCCGATCTTGGGCAACACTGAAGCTTTCTTT.

The table lists this clonotype with many counts. The chain combines TRBV18 with TRBJ1-2; 8 nucleotides match TRBD1. CDR1 and CDR2 from the germline V gene are KGHSH and LQKENI. The J segment lost 6 bases and the V segment lost 6 bases, leaving 9 bases of the junction unmatched. The CDR3 runs 14 residues. As DNA, the CDR3 is TGTGCCAGCTCGCGATGGACAGGGTTGGATGGCTACACCTTC. It encodes CASSRWTGLDGYTF.

This clonotype was counted between two and nine times. The V gene is TRBV28, the J gene TRBJ1-1; D may be TRBD1 (5 bases). This CDR3 comprises 14 residues. V shed 4 bases and J shed 4 bases, with 13 bases lying between them. Germline values: CDR1 MDHEN, CDR2 SYDVKM. The CDR3 protein is CASSWDGRATEAFF. CDR3 DNA: TGTGCCAGCAGTTGGGACGGGCGCGCCACTGAAGCTTTCTTT.

This clonotype appeared many times. V is TRBV6-1 and J is TRBJ2-5; TRBD1 matches 7 bases. The V gene end was trimmed by 5 bases and the J gene end by 4 bases; junction bases not matched to a gene: 7. CDR3 length: 14 amino acids. Per the germline V gene, CDR1 is MNHNS and CDR2 is SASEGT. The CDR3 DNA reads as TGTGCCAGCAGTAACGACAGGGCATTAGAGACCCAGTACTTC. It encodes CASSNDRALETQYF.

This clonotype was seen repeatedly, ten times or more. The V and J genes are TRBV4-1 and TRBJ1-4; no definite D call. The V gene lost 3 bases and the J gene lost 6 bases, with 5 bases spanning the gap. The CDR3 contains 12 residues. In germline, CDR1 is MGHRA, CDR2 YSYEKL. CDR3 in amino acids: CASSHPYEKLFF. The CDR3 DNA reads TGCGCCAGCAGCCATCCCTATGAAAAACTGTTTTTT.

This clonotype has more than one count but fewer than ten. The chain combines TRBV6-1 with TRBJ2-1; TRBD2 matches at 13 bases. The J segment lost 7 bases and the V segment lost 6 bases, leaving 6 bases of the junction unmatched. The CDR3 loop spans 15 amino acids. Germline-derived CDR1 and CDR2 are MNHNS and SASEGT. As DNA, the CDR3 is TGTGCCAGCAGACTCCCGGGACTAGCGGGGAATGAGCAGTTCTTC. Protein product: CASRLPGLAGNEQFF.

This clonotype appeared many times. The chain links TRBV14 to TRBJ2-7; maybe TRBD2 (6 bases). In germline, CDR1 is SGHDN, CDR2 FVKESK. Between the trimmed V and J ends, which lost 4 bases and 6 bases, there was a span of 13 bases. The CDR3 length is 13 residues. CDR3 residues: CASSRDSRGEQYF. The CDR3 DNA reads TGTGCCAGCAGCCGGGACTCCCGGGGCGAGCAGTACTTC.

This clonotype was detected many times. The J gene is TRBJ2-5, the V gene TRBV7-9, with a weak D call TRBD2 (6 bases). This CDR3 contains 15 residues. Trimming removed 3 bases at V and 1 base at J, with 12 bases between. The V gene's germline CDR1 is SEHNR and CDR2 FQNEAQ (reference sequence). CDR3 sequence reads: CASSLNRDFQETQYF. Written as DNA, the CDR3 is TGTGCCAGCAGCTTGAACCGGGACTTCCAAGAGACCCAGTACTTC.

This clonotype was detected only a few times. CDR3 in amino acids: CASRRRRAADTEAFF. Here the CDR3 DNA reads TGTGCCAGCAGACGGCGGCGAGCAGCTGACACTGAAGCTTTCTTT. V usage is TRBV6-2 or TRBV6-3 and J usage is TRBJ1-1, with no clear D. This CDR3 is 15 amino acids long. Germline CDR1 is MNHEY and CDR2 is SVGEGT. V was shortened by 6 bases and J by 3 bases, with 17 bases between the two germline ends.

As to this clonotype: A junction end diverges from the germline sequence, so it may reflect a read error. The chain couples TRBV6-2 or TRBV6-3 to TRBJ2-1; TRBD2 might be the D (6 bases). The CDR3 is 15 residues long. Germline V gene lookup returns CDR1 MNHEY and CDR2 SVGEGT. CDR3 in DNA: TGTACCAGCAGCCCCGGGACTTCCTCCTACAATGAGCAGTTCTTC. It yields the protein CTSSPGTSSYNEQFF.

This clonotype was picked up many times. The rearrangement joins TRBV29-1 to TRBJ1-1; D remains ambiguous. V was trimmed by 4 bases and J by 5 bases, leaving 14 bases between them. The germline gives CDR1 SQVTM, CDR2 ANQGSEA. The CDR3 has 13 residues. The CDR3 DNA reads TGCAGCGTTGCGGGGAGTCCCATGACTGAAGCTTTCTTT. Its protein is CSVAGSPMTEAFF.

The V and J genes are TRBV24-1 and TRBJ2-5; D unclear. CDR3 length: 11 amino acids. In germline, CDR1 is KGHDR, CDR2 SFDVKD. Trimming took 10 bases from V and 1 from J, leaving 6 bases between them. DNA for the CDR3: TGTGCCACAAGATTCCAAGAGACCCAGTACTTC. This encodes CATRFQETQYF.

V is TRBV7-2 and J is TRBJ1-1; D is unresolved. The V end was cut by 4 bases, the J end by 14 bases, with 20 bases between. Germline V gene lookup returns CDR1 SGHTA and CDR2 FQGNSA. The CDR3 runs 13 residues. Here the CDR3 DNA reads TGTGCCAGCAGCTCGATCGGGGTCGCCCCTGGGTTCTTT. It translates to CASSSIGVAPGFF.

The chain joins TRBV7-2 to TRBJ2-5; D possibly matches TRBD1 or TRBD2 (5 bases each). Looked up from germline, CDR1 is SGHTA and CDR2 is FQGNSA. The V end lost 1 base, the J end lost 5 bases, and 11 bases lay between the germline ends. The CDR3 has 14 amino acids. CDR3 sequence reads: CASSLGGTGETQYF. In DNA form, the CDR3 reads TGTGCCAGCAGCTTAGGTGGGACGGGGGAGACCCAGTACTTC.

The chain combines TRBV30 with TRBJ2-3, with 9 bases fitting TRBD1. The junction had 5 bases not matched to a gene; V was cut back by 4 bases and J by 6 bases. There are 13 residues in the CDR3. The germline V gene has CDR1 GTSNPN and CDR2 SVGIG (reference sequence). CDR3 sequence (DNA): TGTGCCTGGATTCGGACAGGGGCGGATACGCAGTATTTT. This codes for CAWIRTGADTQYF.

This clonotype was observed many times. CDR3 DNA sequence: TGTGCCAGCAGTTTAGGTTATTACTACGAGCAGTACTTC. Amino acid sequence: CASSLGYYYEQYF. The chain is built from TRBV27 and TRBJ2-7; no clear D gene. Deletions cut 2 bases from V and 3 bases from J, with 8 bases between. From germline, CDR1 is MNHEY and CDR2 SMNVEV (reference sequence). This CDR3 spans 13 amino acids.

In this sample, this clonotype turned up many times. The chain has TRBV29-1 and TRBJ2-1; D possibly matches TRBD1 or TRBD2 (5 bases each). The CDR3 extends over 14 amino acids. The V end lost 1 base, the J end lost 6 bases, and 13 bases lay between the germline ends. Germline CDR1 and CDR2: SQVTM and ANQGSEA. This chain's CDR3 is CSVEGTGRSNEQFF. CDR3 nucleotide sequence: TGCAGCGTTGAAGGGACGGGACGGTCCAATGAGCAGTTCTTC.

This clonotype was counted many times. The chain carries TRBV20-1 and TRBJ2-1, with D hard to call. The V gene lost 5 bases and the J gene lost 8 bases, with 10 bases spanning the gap. The CDR3 is 11 amino acids. Germline-derived CDR1 and CDR2 are DFQATT and SNEGSKA (reference sequence). The CDR3 spells CSAAPLYEQFF. Here the CDR3 DNA reads TGCAGTGCTGCCCCTTTATATGAGCAGTTCTTC.

This clonotype was seen at least ten times. The chain combines TRBV14 with TRBJ1-1, with D perhaps TRBD1 (5 bases). The ends were cut back, 0 bases at V and 9 bases at J, with 17 bases in the middle. CDR1 is SGHDN, CDR2 FVKESK, per germline. This CDR3 spans 15 amino acids. CDR3 coding DNA: TGTGCCAGCAGCCAAGATTCATTGACAGTCCTGAAAGCTTTCTTT. It translates to CASSQDSLTVLKAFF.

The J gene is TRBJ1-4, the V gene TRBV28, with TRBD1 matching over 7 bases. With V trimmed by 4 bases and J by 10 bases, 15 bases remained unmatched. Germline V gene data show CDR1 as MDHEN and CDR2 as SYDVKM. This CDR3 comprises 16 residues. CDR3 region: CASSSTRQGARGKLFF. CDR3 nucleotide sequence: TGTGCCAGCAGTTCGACAAGACAGGGAGCTCGAGGAAAACTGTTTTTT.

This chain links TRBV19 with TRBJ2-7; 11 nucleotides align to TRBD2. Germline lookup yields CDR1 LNHDA and CDR2 SQIVND (reference sequence). Trimming at V came to 7 bases and at J to 4 bases, leaving 6 bases not matched to a gene. CDR3 size: 14 residues. The CDR3 loop is CASTGTSGDYEQYF. CDR3 in DNA: TGTGCCAGTACCGGGACTAGCGGAGATTACGAGCAGTACTTC.